The 5 T cell receptor beta chains in this list originate from one sample, sequenced in a study of CD8 T cells in Susac syndrome. Reverse transcription used about 0.45 to 1 ug RNA and random hexamers. TCRdb reanalysed the immunoSEQ multiplex PCR reads using MiXCR and keeps one entry per CDR3 protein. The sample gives about 130,000 distinct CDR3 sequences, roughly 89% of which show up once; approximately 0.24% is in the top ten. Sample: CD8+ T cells from PBMCs. Receptors originate from a human donor with multiple sclerosis.

The V and J genes are TRBV28 and TRBJ2-7, with 10 bases aligning to TRBD2. The length of the CDR3 is 14 residues. Trimming cost V 10 bases and J 3 bases; bases outside gene matches: 9. Germline V gives CDR1 MDHEN, CDR2 SYDVKM. CDR3 bases: TGTGCCACCAGATTTAGCGGGAGGATCTACGAGCAGTACTTC. Translation: CATRFSGRIYEQYF.

This chain links TRBV4-1 with TRBJ2-7; D possibly corresponds to TRBD1 (6 bases). V dropped 8 bases and J dropped 5 bases, with 19 bases sitting between them. Germline CDR1 is MGHRA and CDR2 is YSYEKL. The CDR3 sequence is 14 residues long. CDR3 nucleotide sequence: TGCGCCAGCCGCCTAAAGCAGGGGTTCGACGAGCAGTACTTC. It specifies CASRLKQGFDEQYF.

The chain couples TRBV15 to TRBJ1-4, with D unclear. V lost 3 bases and J lost 1, with 6 bases in between. Germline V gives CDR1 LNHNV, CDR2 YYDKDF (reference sequence). The CDR3 runs 14 residues. This CDR3 reads CATSRILTNEKLFF. Here the CDR3 DNA reads TGTGCCACCAGCAGGATTTTAACTAATGAAAAACTGTTTTTT.

Comments on this clonotype: At one end the junction does not follow the germline gene, possibly because of a read error. V is TRBV29-1 and J is TRBJ1-1, with D tentatively TRBD1 (5 bases). Germline V gene sequence: CDR1 SQVTM, CDR2 ANQGSEA. This CDR3 has 14 residues. In DNA, the CDR3 is TGCAGCGTTGAAAGGGGAGAAATGAACACTGAAGTTTTCTTT. Translating gives CSVERGEMNTEVFF.

The chain links TRBV19 to TRBJ2-4; D is undetermined. The CDR3 spans 14 residues. The V and J ends lost 3 bases and 4 bases respectively, with 10 bases between them. Per germline, CDR1 LNHDA and CDR2 SQIVND (reference sequence). The CDR3: CASSISHFKNIQYF. As DNA, the CDR3 is TGTGCCAGTAGTATCTCACACTTTAAAAACATTCAGTACTTC.